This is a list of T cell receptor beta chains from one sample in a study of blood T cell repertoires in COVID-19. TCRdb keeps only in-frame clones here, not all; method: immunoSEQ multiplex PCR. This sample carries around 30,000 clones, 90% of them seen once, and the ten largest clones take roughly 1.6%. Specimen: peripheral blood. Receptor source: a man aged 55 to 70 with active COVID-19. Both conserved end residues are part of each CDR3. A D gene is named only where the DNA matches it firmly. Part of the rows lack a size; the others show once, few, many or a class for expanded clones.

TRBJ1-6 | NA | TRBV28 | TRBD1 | CASSPTGGLSPLHF | TGTGCCAGCAGTCCGACAGGGGGCCTTTCACCCCTCCACTTT
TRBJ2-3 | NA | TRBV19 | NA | CASSVAGRTDTQYF | TGTGCCAGTTCAGTTGCGGGGCGCACAGATACGCAGTATTTT
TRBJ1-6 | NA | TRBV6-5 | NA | CASSRGPGYNSPLHF | TGTGCCAGCTCCCGAGGGCCGGGGTATAATTCACCCCTCCACTTT
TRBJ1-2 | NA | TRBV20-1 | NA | CSASPVGEGANYGYTF | TGCAGTGCTAGTCCCGTTGGGGAGGGGGCTAACTATGGCTACACCTTC
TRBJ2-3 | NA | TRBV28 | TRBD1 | CASSLFTGTGIDTQYF | TGTGCCAGCAGTTTATTTACCGGGACAGGGATAGATACGCAGTATTTT
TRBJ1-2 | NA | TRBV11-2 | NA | CASSSRVKRRYGYTF | TGTGCCAGCAGCTCACGAGTAAAGAGGCGGTATGGCTACACCTTC
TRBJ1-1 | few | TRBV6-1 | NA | CASSDPPGQRNTEAFF | TGTGCCAGCAGTGACCCTCCGGGACAAAGAAACACTGAAGCTTTCTTT
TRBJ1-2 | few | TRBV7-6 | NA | CASSVGVSREGYGYTF | TGTGCCAGCAGCGTGGGCGTAAGCAGGGAAGGCTATGGCTACACCTTC
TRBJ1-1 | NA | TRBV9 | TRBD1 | CASSETTGLNTEAFF | TGTGCCAGCAGCGAAACGACAGGGTTGAACACTGAAGCTTTCTTT
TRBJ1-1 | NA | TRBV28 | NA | CASSPTDSFEAFF | TGTGCCAGCAGCCCTACAGACAGCTTTGAAGCTTTCTTT
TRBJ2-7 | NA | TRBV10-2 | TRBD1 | CASRDRGFSEQYF | TGCGCCAGCAGGGACAGGGGTTTCAGCGAGCAGTACTTC
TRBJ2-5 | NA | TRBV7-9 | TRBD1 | CASSRDRGGETQYF | TGTGCCAGCAGCCGGGACAGGGGGGGAGAGACCCAGTACTTC
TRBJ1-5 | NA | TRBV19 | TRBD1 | CASSPTGIGQPQHF | TGTGCCAGTAGCCCGACAGGGATTGGTCAGCCCCAGCATTTT
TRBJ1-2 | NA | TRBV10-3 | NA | CAIRETAHYGYTF | TGTGCCATCAGGGAAACAGCCCACTATGGCTACACCTTC
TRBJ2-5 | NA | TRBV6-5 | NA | CASSYSRPDTSRSQYF | TGTGCCAGCAGTTACTCGCGACCGGACACCTCCAGGTCCCAGTACTTC
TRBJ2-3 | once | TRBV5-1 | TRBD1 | CAAGRGPGDTQYF | TGCGCCGCCGGTAGGGGGCCCGGAGATACGCAGTATTTT
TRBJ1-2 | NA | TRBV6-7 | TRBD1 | CASSYGQGDGYTF | TGTGCCAGCAGTTACGGACAGGGCGATGGCTACACCTTC
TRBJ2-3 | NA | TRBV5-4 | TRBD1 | CASSRPGRGQGVGDTQYF | TGTGCCAGCAGCCGTCCGGGAAGGGGACAGGGGGTCGGAGATACGCAGTATTTT
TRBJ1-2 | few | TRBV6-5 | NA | CASSYSGLLYGYTF | TGTGCCAGCAGTTACTCTGGGCTACTCTATGGCTACACCTTC
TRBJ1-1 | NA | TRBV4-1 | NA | CASSRGGPRAVAFF | TGCGCCAGCAGCCGGGGGGGACCCAGGGCCGTGGCTTTCTTT
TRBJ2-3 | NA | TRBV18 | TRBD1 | CASSSGQTSTDTQYF | TGTGCCAGCTCCTCGGGACAGACCAGCACAGATACGCAGTATTTT
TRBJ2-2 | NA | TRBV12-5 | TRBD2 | CASGPWTSGGANTGELFF | TGTGCTAGTGGTCCCTGGACTAGCGGGGGGGCGAACACCGGGGAGCTGTTTTTT
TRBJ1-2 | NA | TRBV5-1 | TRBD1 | CASSLETGSGGYTF | TGCGCCAGCAGCTTAGAGACAGGGAGTGGTGGCTACACCTTC
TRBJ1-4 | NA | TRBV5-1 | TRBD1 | CASGTGASTNEKLFF | TGCGCCAGCGGGACAGGGGCATCGACTAATGAAAAACTGTTTTTT
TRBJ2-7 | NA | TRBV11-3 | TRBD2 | CASSPGGAVDEQYF | TGTGCCAGCAGCCCGGGGGGGGCCGTGGACGAGCAGTACTTC
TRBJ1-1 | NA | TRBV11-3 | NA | CASRSVRTEAFF | TGTGCCAGCAGGTCTGTGAGGACTGAAGCTTTCTTT
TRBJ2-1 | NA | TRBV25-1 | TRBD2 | CASERGSSYNEQFF | TGTGCCAGTGAGCGGGGCAGCTCCTACAATGAGCAGTTCTTC
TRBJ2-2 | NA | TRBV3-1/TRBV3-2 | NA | CASSHLPRGRGGELFF | TGTGCCAGCAGCCACCTACCAAGGGGTAGAGGCGGGGAGCTGTTTTTT
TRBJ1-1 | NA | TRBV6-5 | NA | CASSYSRSVAEAFF | TGTGCCAGCAGTTACTCGAGGTCCGTCGCTGAAGCTTTCTTT
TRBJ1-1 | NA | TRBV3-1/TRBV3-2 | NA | CASSFGTSYTEAFF | TGTGCCAGCAGCTTCGGGACTTCTTACACTGAAGCTTTCTTT
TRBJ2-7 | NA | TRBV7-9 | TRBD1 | CASSLGDDRGFLYEQYF | TGTGCCAGCAGCTTAGGGGATGACAGGGGTTTTTTATACGAGCAGTACTTC
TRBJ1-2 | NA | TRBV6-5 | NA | CASSYSIQGDYGYTF | TGTGCCAGCAGTTACTCGATACAGGGTGACTATGGCTACACCTTC
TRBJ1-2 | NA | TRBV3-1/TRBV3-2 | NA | CASSPMAGSYGYTF | TGTGCCAGCAGCCCCATGGCGGGTTCCTATGGCTACACCTTC
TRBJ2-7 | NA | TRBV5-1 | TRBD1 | CASQPGTGSYEQYF | TGCGCCAGCCAACCCGGGACAGGGTCCTACGAGCAGTACTTC
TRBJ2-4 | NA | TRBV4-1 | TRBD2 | CASSQGLAGGRNQYF | TGCGCCAGCAGCCAAGGACTAGCGGGGGGGCGGAATCAGTACTTC
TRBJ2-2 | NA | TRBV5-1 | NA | CASSLGRRVGNTGELFF | TGCGCCAGCAGCTTGGGGCGCAGGGTTGGAAACACCGGGGAGCTGTTTTTT
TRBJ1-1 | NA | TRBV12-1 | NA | CASSLPRGLEAFF | TGTGCCAGCAGCCTACCCAGGGGCCTCGAAGCTTTCTTT